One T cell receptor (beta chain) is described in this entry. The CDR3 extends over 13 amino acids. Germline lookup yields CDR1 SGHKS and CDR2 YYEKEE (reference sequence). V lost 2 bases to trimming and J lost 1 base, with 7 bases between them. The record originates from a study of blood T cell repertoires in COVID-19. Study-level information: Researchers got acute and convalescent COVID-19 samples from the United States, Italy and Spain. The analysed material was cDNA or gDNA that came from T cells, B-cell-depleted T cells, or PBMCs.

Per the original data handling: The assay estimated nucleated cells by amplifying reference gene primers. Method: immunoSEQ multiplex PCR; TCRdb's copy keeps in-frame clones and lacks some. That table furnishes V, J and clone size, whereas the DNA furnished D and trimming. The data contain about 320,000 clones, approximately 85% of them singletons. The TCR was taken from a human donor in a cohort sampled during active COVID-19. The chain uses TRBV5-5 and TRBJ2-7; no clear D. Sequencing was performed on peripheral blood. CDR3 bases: TGTGCCAGCAGCTTCAGAAGTTCCTACGAGCAGTACTTC. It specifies CASSFRSSYEQYF.